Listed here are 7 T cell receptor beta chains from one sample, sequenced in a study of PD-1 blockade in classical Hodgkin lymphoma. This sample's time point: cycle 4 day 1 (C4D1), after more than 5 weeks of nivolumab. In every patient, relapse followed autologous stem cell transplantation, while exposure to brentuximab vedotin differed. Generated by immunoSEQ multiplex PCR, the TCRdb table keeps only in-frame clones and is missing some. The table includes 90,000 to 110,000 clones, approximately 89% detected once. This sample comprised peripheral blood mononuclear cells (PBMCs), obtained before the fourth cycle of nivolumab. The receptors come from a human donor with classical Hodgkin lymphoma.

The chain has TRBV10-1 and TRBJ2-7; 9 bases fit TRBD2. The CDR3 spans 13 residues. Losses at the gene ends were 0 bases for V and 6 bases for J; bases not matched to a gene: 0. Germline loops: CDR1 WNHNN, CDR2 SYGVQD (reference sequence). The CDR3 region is CASSESSGSEQYF. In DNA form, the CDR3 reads TGCGCCAGCAGTGAGTCTAGCGGGAGCGAGCAGTACTTC.

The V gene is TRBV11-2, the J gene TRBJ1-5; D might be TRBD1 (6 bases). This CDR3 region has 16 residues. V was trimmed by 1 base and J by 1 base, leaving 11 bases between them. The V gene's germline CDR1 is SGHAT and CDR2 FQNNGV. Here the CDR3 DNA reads TGTGCCAGCAGCTTAGGGGGGCAGGGGAGCAATCAGCCCCAGCATTTT. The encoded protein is CASSLGGQGSNQPQHF.

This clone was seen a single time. CDR3 nucleotide sequence: TGTGCCAGCTCACCGACAGGGGTGGGAAATTCGGATGCTTTCTTT. It is translated as CASSPTGVGNSDAFF. The chain uses TRBV18 and TRBJ1-1, with 8 bases identical to TRBD1. The CDR3 is 15 amino acids. The ends lost 3 bases at V and 11 bases at J; junction bases unmatched: 14. Germline lookup yields CDR1 KGHSH and CDR2 LQKENI.

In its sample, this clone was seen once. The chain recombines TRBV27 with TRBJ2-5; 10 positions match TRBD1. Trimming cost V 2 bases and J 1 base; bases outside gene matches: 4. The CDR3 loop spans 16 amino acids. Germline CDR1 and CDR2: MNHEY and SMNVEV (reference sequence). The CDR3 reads CASSLQGTGVQETQYF. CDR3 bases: TGTGCCAGCAGTTTACAGGGGACAGGGGTCCAAGAGACCCAGTACTTC.

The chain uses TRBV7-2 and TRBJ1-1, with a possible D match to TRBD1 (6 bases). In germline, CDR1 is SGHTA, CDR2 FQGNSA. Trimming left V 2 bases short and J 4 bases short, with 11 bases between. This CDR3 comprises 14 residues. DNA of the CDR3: TGTGCCAGCAGCTTATTTCAGGGGCGCACTGAAGCTTTCTTT. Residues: CASSLFQGRTEAFF. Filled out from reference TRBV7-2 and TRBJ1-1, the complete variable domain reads GAGVSQSPSNKVTEKGKDVELRCDPISGHTALYWYRQSLGQGLEFLIYFQGNSAPDKSGLPSDRFSAERTGGSVSTLTIQRTQQEDSAVYLCASSLFQGRTEAFFGQGTRLTVV.

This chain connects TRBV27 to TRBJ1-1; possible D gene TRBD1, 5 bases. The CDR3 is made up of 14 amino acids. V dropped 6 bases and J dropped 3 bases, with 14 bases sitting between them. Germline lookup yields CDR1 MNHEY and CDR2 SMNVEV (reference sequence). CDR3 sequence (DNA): TGTGCCAGCAGATCAGGGAGTTTTCACACTGAAGCTTTCTTT. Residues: CASRSGSFHTEAFF.

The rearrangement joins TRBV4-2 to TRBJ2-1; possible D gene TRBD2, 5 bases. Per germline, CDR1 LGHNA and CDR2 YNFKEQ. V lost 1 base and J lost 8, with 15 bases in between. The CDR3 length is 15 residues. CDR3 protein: CASSQVFSEAYEQFF. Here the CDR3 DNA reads TGTGCCAGCAGCCAAGTCTTTAGCGAGGCATATGAGCAGTTCTTC.